Below, one T cell receptor (beta chain) is given with its context. It has no known antigen specificity. Base quality data are lacking; no much larger clone is found one base away. The data stem from a study of circulating and synovial CD4+ cells in juvenile arthritis (dated by TCRdb to the mid-2010s). Some background on the complete study: Within each patient, the TCRbeta CDR3 repertoires of synovial CD4 T cells, bulk blood CD4 T cells and circulating HLA-DR+ CD4 T cells were compared. The goal of the repertoire sequencing was to confirm that synovial clonotypes were enriched in a circulating synovial-like CD4 T cell subset. Study-level results and caveats: Circulating pathogenic-like lymphocytes clustered together with synovial T cells and shared a substantially larger fraction of CDR3 sequences with synovium than bulk blood did. Overlap with synovium increased with sequencing depth, so measured shared-clonotype fractions likely underestimated the full repertoire overlap. Because T cell genome counts in CPL samples and bulk blood CD4 samples differed by at least an order of magnitude, sample-size effects were addressed. Lower diversity was observed in synovial and circulating pathogenic-like lymphocyte repertoires than in bulk blood CD4 repertoires, and some CPL samples were found to be as oligoclonal as synovium. The difference between circulating pathogenic-like lymphocytes and bulk blood T cells was not detected by traditional Vbeta family usage analysis.

Reading from cysteine to phenylalanine, the CDR3 counts 15 amino acids. Of the read, only the CDR3 DNA is kept; its 45 bases are in frame from base 1. The junction shows trimming of 3 bases on V and 2 bases on J, plus 14 bases between the germline ends. CDR1 and CDR2 were assigned from the germline V gene (reference sequence) as GTSNPN and SVGIG. Receptor amplification or capture employed the immunoSEQ multiplex PCR assay. TCRbeta CDR3 sequencing was carried out by an external provider as a commercial service. The original methods were these. The analyses relied on productive nucleotide sequences along with amino acid sequences obtained through in silico translation. Diversity was quantified by Renyi entropy over a range of alpha values, with sample size equalised by taking the median of 200 repeated subsamples. Pairwise repertoire distance was calculated as one minus the Chao-modified Jaccard index to correct for under-sampling and was used for clustering. Frequency-weighted overlap with synovial clonotypes was calculated over 200 sample sizes with 200 draws without replacement at each size, and the overlap was reported at the size of the smaller sample. TCRdb retrieved this table from immuneACCESS and kept in-frame rearrangements only. Not all clones are present; in checked studies, unresolved V genes account for under half, and no reason is known for the remainder. V and J calls and clone size are copied from that table; D and trimming were computed from the DNA. The sample table lists about 33,000 clones, about 95% of them with a count of one. Clones ranked in the top ten supply under 0.2% of the sample.

The sequenced samples were obtained from patients with active juvenile idiopathic arthritis. Cells were sorted immediately after thawing, with dead cells excluded using Live/Dead Fixable Near-IR Stain. The receptor chain draws on TRBV30 and TRBJ1-5; the D gene is perhaps TRBD1, from 5 matching bases. This receptor was identified in a human donor with juvenile idiopathic arthritis. Sequences were obtained from CD4+ T cells from blood. In nucleotides, the sequence is TGTGCCTGGAGGGGGCAGGGCAGAGGCAATCAGCCCCAGCATTTT. It codes for CAWRGQGRGNQPQHF.